This T cell receptor beta chain comes out of a study of CD8+ T cells in alopecia areata. Overall study findings and caveats: A great number of expanded lesional clones endured in scalp and blood during tofacitinib.

Treatment denoted: oral pan-JAK inhibitor, 5-10 mg twice daily. Between the trimmed V and J ends, which lost 4 bases and 4 bases, there was a span of 5 bases. Germline CDR1 reads SQVTM; CDR2 reads ANQGSEA. This CDR3 contains 11 residues. cDNA prepared by RNA extraction and subsequent reverse transcription served as the template for sequencing. Generated by immunoSEQ multiplex PCR, the TCRdb table keeps only in-frame clones and is missing some. The data show around 200,000 clones, 60% seen once. In the case of this clone: What it binds is not known.

The sequence was obtained from a human donor with alopecia areata. The V gene is TRBV29-1, the J gene TRBJ2-1; no clear D. Source: CD4+ T cells sorted from blood, taken at week 4, from a patient treated with tofacitinib. The CDR3 loop reads CSVAEYNEQFF. CDR3 bases: TGCAGCGTTGCCGAATACAATGAGCAGTTCTTC.